These T cell receptor beta chains were read from a single sample in a study of blood T cell repertoires in COVID-19. TCRdb's table, derived via immunoSEQ multiplex PCR, lists solely in-frame clones and lacks some. The sample lists 200,000 to 300,000 clones; about 70% were seen once. Sequenced material: peripheral blood. These receptors all stem from a woman older than 75 with acute or convalescent COVID-19. CDR3s include the opening cysteine and the closing phenylalanine or tryptophan. The order of the fields is D gene, clone size, J gene, V gene, CDR3 DNA, CDR3 protein. A D gene is named only where the DNA matches it firmly. Some rows have no size entry. The others give once, few or many, or a class for an expanded clone.

d_call: TRBD1
clone_size: -
j_call: TRBJ1-3
v_call: TRBV5-1
cdr3_nt: TGCGCCAGCAGCCTCCTGGCTACAGGGGGCGCTTCTGGAAACACCATATATTTT
cdr3_aa: CASSLLATGGASGNTIYF

d_call: TRBD2
clone_size: -
j_call: TRBJ2-2
v_call: TRBV30
cdr3_nt: TGTGCCTCCCTAGACCGTAGCGGGAGACGAACCGGGGAGCTGTTTTTT
cdr3_aa: CASLDRSGRRTGELFF

d_call: TRBD2
clone_size: few
j_call: TRBJ2-1
v_call: TRBV5-4
cdr3_nt: TGTGCCAGCAGCTTGAAACTAGCGGGAGTCAGAGAGCAGTTCTTC
cdr3_aa: CASSLKLAGVREQFF

d_call: -
clone_size: few
j_call: TRBJ2-7
v_call: TRBV7-9
cdr3_nt: TGTGCCAGCAGCCCAGGACTGCAGAGAACCGTCTTC
cdr3_aa: CASSPGLQRTVF

d_call: -
clone_size: -
j_call: TRBJ2-4
v_call: TRBV7-9
cdr3_nt: TGTGCCAGCAGCTTAGAGGGGCTGGGCAAAAACATTCAGTACTTC
cdr3_aa: CASSLEGLGKNIQYF

d_call: TRBD1
clone_size: -
j_call: TRBJ1-6
v_call: TRBV7-9
cdr3_nt: TGTGCCAGCAGCTTACAGGGACAGGGGCCACCCCTCCACTTT
cdr3_aa: CASSLQGQGPPLHF

d_call: -
clone_size: -
j_call: TRBJ1-5
v_call: TRBV21-1
cdr3_nt: TGTGCCAGCAGCAGACGAGGCAGGGGGCAATGCAATCAGCCCCAGCATTTT
cdr3_aa: CASSRRGRGQCNQPQHF

d_call: -
clone_size: -
j_call: TRBJ2-3
v_call: TRBV7-2
cdr3_nt: TGTGCCAGCAGCGTCCCGGGGGCAGATACGCAGTATTTT
cdr3_aa: CASSVPGADTQYF

d_call: TRBD2
clone_size: -
j_call: TRBJ2-7
v_call: TRBV6-1
cdr3_nt: TGTGCCAGCAGTGAATCCGAGCGGGAGAGAATCGAGCAGTACTTC
cdr3_aa: CASSESERERIEQYF

d_call: -
clone_size: -
j_call: TRBJ2-6
v_call: TRBV5-4
cdr3_nt: TGTGCCAGCAGCTTGCCCGGAGCTGGGGCCAACGTCCTGACTTTC
cdr3_aa: CASSLPGAGANVLTF

d_call: TRBD2
clone_size: -
j_call: TRBJ2-1
v_call: TRBV5-1
cdr3_nt: TGCGCCAGCAGCTTGGCCCTAGCGGGAACCTACAATGAGCAGTTCTTC
cdr3_aa: CASSLALAGTYNEQFF

d_call: -
clone_size: once
j_call: TRBJ2-1
v_call: TRBV7-8
cdr3_nt: TGTGCCAGCAGCCCAGCGGGACAGTTTAACAATGAGCAGTTCTTC
cdr3_aa: CASSPAGQFNNEQFF

d_call: -
clone_size: -
j_call: TRBJ1-1
v_call: TRBV6-2/TRBV6-3
cdr3_nt: TGTGCCAGCAGTCCCCAGCCAGGAAACACTGAAGCTTTCTTT
cdr3_aa: CASSPQPGNTEAFF

d_call: TRBD1
clone_size: -
j_call: TRBJ2-4
v_call: TRBV7-2
cdr3_nt: TGTGCCAGCAGCCCACACCGACAGGGGAGCAAAAACATTCAGTACTTC
cdr3_aa: CASSPHRQGSKNIQYF

d_call: -
clone_size: -
j_call: TRBJ2-5
v_call: TRBV19
cdr3_nt: TGTGCCAGTAGTCTCGCAGGGGCGGCAATAAGGACCCAGTACTTC
cdr3_aa: CASSLAGAAIRTQYF

d_call: -
clone_size: -
j_call: TRBJ1-2
v_call: TRBV18
cdr3_nt: TGTGCCAGCTCACCACCGACCGCAGGATATGGCTACACCTTC
cdr3_aa: CASSPPTAGYGYTF

d_call: -
clone_size: -
j_call: TRBJ1-2
v_call: TRBV7-9
cdr3_nt: TGTGCCAGCAGCCTAGTGACAGGACGTAACTATGGCTACACCTTC
cdr3_aa: CASSLVTGRNYGYTF

d_call: TRBD2
clone_size: -
j_call: TRBJ2-1
v_call: TRBV5-1
cdr3_nt: TGCGCCAGCAGCTTGGTTGGTAGCCTAGCGGGAGTTCAGCAGTTCTTC
cdr3_aa: CASSLVGSLAGVQQFF

d_call: TRBD1
clone_size: -
j_call: TRBJ2-2
v_call: TRBV5-1
cdr3_nt: TGCGCCAGCACCCCGGACAGGGGAGGCACCGGGGAGCTGTTTTTT
cdr3_aa: CASTPDRGGTGELFF

d_call: TRBD2
clone_size: -
j_call: TRBJ2-3
v_call: TRBV4-3
cdr3_nt: TGCGCCAGCAGCCAAGATCGAACTAGCGGGGGAAGCACAGATACGCAGTATTTT
cdr3_aa: CASSQDRTSGGSTDTQYF

d_call: TRBD1
clone_size: -
j_call: TRBJ1-4
v_call: TRBV6-5
cdr3_nt: TGTGCCAGCCAGGGGGACGGTAGAAAACTGTTTTTT
cdr3_aa: CASQGDGRKLFF

d_call: -
clone_size: -
j_call: TRBJ2-5
v_call: TRBV6-6
cdr3_nt: TGTGCCAGCAGTTACTCGCAGTCTTCGTACCAAGAGACCCAGTACTTC
cdr3_aa: CASSYSQSSYQETQYF

d_call: -
clone_size: -
j_call: TRBJ2-3
v_call: TRBV19
cdr3_nt: TGTGCCAGTAAAATGGGGAGGATTAGCACAGATACGCAGTATTTT
cdr3_aa: CASKMGRISTDTQYF

d_call: -
clone_size: -
j_call: TRBJ1-2
v_call: TRBV7-2
cdr3_nt: TGTGCCGGGGGGTATTATGATGGCTACACCTTC
cdr3_aa: CAGGYYDGYTF

d_call: -
clone_size: -
j_call: TRBJ2-7
v_call: TRBV19
cdr3_nt: TGTGCCAGTAGTATGAGGGGACAAATAACCGGGGTTCGGGAGCAGTACTTC
cdr3_aa: CASSMRGQITGVREQYF

d_call: -
clone_size: -
j_call: TRBJ1-5
v_call: TRBV5-5
cdr3_nt: TGTGCCAGCAGCTTAGGCAGGGACAATCAGCCCCAGCATTTT
cdr3_aa: CASSLGRDNQPQHF

d_call: TRBD2
clone_size: -
j_call: TRBJ2-1
v_call: TRBV5-1
cdr3_nt: TGCGCCAGCAGCCCGGGACTAGCGGGAGGTAAAAATGAGCAGTTCTTC
cdr3_aa: CASSPGLAGGKNEQFF

d_call: -
clone_size: -
j_call: TRBJ1-2
v_call: TRBV2
cdr3_nt: TGTGCCAGCATTTGGACAGAACAGCACTATGGCTACACCTTC
cdr3_aa: CASIWTEQHYGYTF

d_call: -
clone_size: -
j_call: TRBJ1-2
v_call: TRBV7-8
cdr3_nt: TGTGCCAGCAGCTTGCGGGACTATGGCTACACCTTC
cdr3_aa: CASSLRDYGYTF